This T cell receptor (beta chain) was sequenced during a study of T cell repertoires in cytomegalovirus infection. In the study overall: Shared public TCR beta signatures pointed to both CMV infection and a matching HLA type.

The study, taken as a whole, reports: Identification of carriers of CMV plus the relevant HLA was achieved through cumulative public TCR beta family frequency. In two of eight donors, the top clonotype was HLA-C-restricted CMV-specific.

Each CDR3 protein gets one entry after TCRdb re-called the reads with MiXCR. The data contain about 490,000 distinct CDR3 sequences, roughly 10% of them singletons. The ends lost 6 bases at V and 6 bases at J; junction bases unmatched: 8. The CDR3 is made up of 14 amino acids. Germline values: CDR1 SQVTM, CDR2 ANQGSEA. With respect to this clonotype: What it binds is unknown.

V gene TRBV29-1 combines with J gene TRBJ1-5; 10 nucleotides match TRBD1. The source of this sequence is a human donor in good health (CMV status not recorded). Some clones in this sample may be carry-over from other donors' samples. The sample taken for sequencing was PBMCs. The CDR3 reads CSVGGQGTTQPQHF. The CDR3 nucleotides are TGCAGCGTGGGGGGACAGGGGACAACTCAGCCCCAGCATTTT.